The 18 T cell receptor beta chains below all came from one sample that was sequenced in a study of cytomegalovirus exposure and HLA in healthy donors. This PCR relied on a set of 60 Vbeta primers and 13 Jbeta primers. Sequencing used immunoSEQ multiplex PCR; TCRdb keeps in-frame clones, though not all of them. The sample shows approximately 130,000 clones, roughly three quarters of them seen only once. Sequenced: PBMCs. The receptors were gathered from a woman in her thirties or forties in good health and CMV-seronegative.

CDR3 loop: CASSGTVSYEQYF. The CDR3 DNA is TGTGCCAGCAGTGGGACAGTCTCCTACGAGCAGTACTTC. V usage is TRBV2 and J usage is TRBJ2-7, with D possibly TRBD1 on 6 matching bases. The V gene lost 4 bases and the J gene lost 0 bases, with 7 bases spanning the gap. The CDR3 extends over 13 amino acids. The germline V gene has CDR1 SNHLY and CDR2 FYNNEI. The full variable domain, with the rest looked up from reference TRBV2 and TRBJ2-7, is EPEVTQTPSHQVTQMGQEVILRCVPISNHLYFYWYRQILGQKVEFLVSFYNNEISEKSEIFDDQFSVERPDGSNFTLKIRSTKLEDSAMYFCASSGTVSYEQYFGPGTRLTVT.

The V gene is TRBV6-5, the J gene TRBJ1-6; tentatively, D is TRBD1 (6 bases). Trimming shortened V by 6 bases and J by 14 bases, and 14 bases separated the two germline ends. CDR1 and CDR2 from the germline V gene are MNHEY and SVGAGI. This CDR3 is 12 amino acids long. CDR3 DNA: TGTGCCAGCAGCCCAGGGGCTTGGGCCCTCCACTTT. Encoded protein: CASSPGAWALHF.

The genes are TRBV4-1 and TRBJ2-5, with 12 bases matching TRBD2. With 0 bases clipped from V and 4 bases from J, the junction kept 3 bases outside the gene matches. CDR3 length: 16 amino acids. Germline lookup yields CDR1 MGHRA and CDR2 YSYEKL. The CDR3 loop is CASSQDLAGGSETQYF. CDR3 in DNA: TGCGCCAGCAGCCAAGATCTAGCGGGGGGGTCAGAGACCCAGTACTTC.

The chain joins TRBV13 to TRBJ2-7; 10 positions match TRBD1. The junction had 3 bases not matched to a gene; V was cut back by 5 bases and J by 2 bases. The CDR3 runs to 14 residues. In germline, CDR1 is PRHDT, CDR2 FYEKMQ (reference sequence). The CDR3 DNA reads TGTGCCAGCAGCCCCGGGACAGGGGCCTACGAGCAGTACTTC. Amino acid sequence: CASSPGTGAYEQYF.

The chain has TRBV4-1 and TRBJ2-7; unclear D gene. Trimming pared 0 bases from V and 7 bases from J, leaving 7 bases between. Germline loops: CDR1 MGHRA, CDR2 YSYEKL. The CDR3 runs 12 residues. In DNA form, the CDR3 reads TGCGCCAGCAGCCAAGACTACTGGGAGCAGTACTTC. Its translation is CASSQDYWEQYF.

This rearrangement joins TRBV5-1 to TRBJ1-1; no definite D call. CDR1 and CDR2 from the germline V gene are SGHRS and YFSETQ. CDR3 length equals 15 residues. Trimming left V 0 bases short and J 3 bases short, with 12 bases between. The CDR3 nucleotides read TGCGCCAGCAGCTTGGGCGACGGGTTTTACACTGAAGCTTTCTTT. As protein: CASSLGDGFYTEAFF.

The gene calls are TRBV27 and TRBJ1-2, with TRBD1 matching 9 bases. J gave up 8 bases and V 10 bases, and 20 bases lay outside the gene matches. Germline CDR1 and CDR2: MNHEY and SMNVEV (reference sequence). The CDR3 is made up of 16 amino acids. CDR3 region: CATQSRDRVGLEGYTF. CDR3 DNA: TGTGCCACCCAATCGCGGGACAGGGTCGGTCTTGAGGGCTACACCTTC.

The gene calls are TRBV2 and TRBJ1-1; 9 bases line up with TRBD1. Germline CDR1 reads SNHLY; CDR2 reads FYNNEI. The CDR3 totals 13 residues. The J segment lost 10 bases and the V segment lost 8 bases, leaving 11 bases of the junction unmatched. Here the CDR3 DNA reads TGTGCCAGCGGTAGGGACAGGGAGTCCGGAGCTTTCTTT. Translating it yields CASGRDRESGAFF.

V and J are TRBV27 and TRBJ1-1; D may be TRBD1 (6 bases). The germline V and J ends were trimmed by 5 bases and 6 bases, with 10 bases remaining between them. The germline gives CDR1 MNHEY, CDR2 SMNVEV (reference sequence). The CDR3 extends over 12 amino acids. The chain's CDR3 is CASSPGVSEAFF. CDR3 DNA sequence: TGTGCCAGCAGTCCAGGGGTGTCTGAAGCTTTCTTT.

The chain recombines TRBV5-1 with TRBJ1-2; D is ambiguous. This CDR3 spans 12 amino acids. The V end was cut by 3 bases, the J end by 8 bases, with 11 bases between. The germline V gene has CDR1 SGHRS and CDR2 YFSETQ. The CDR3 is CASSWKAGGYTF. The DNA for the CDR3 is TGCGCCAGCAGCTGGAAGGCGGGGGGCTACACCTTC. Full variable domain (rest looked up from reference TRBV5-1 and TRBJ1-2): KAGVTQTPRYLIKTRGQQVTLSCSPISGHRSVSWYQQTPGQGLQFLFEYFSETQRNKGNFPGRFSGRQFSNSRSEMNVSTLELGDSALYLCASSWKAGGYTFGSGTRLTVV.

The genes are TRBV11-2 and TRBJ1-4, with a tentative D call TRBD1 (5 bases). In germline, CDR1 is SGHAT, CDR2 FQNNGV. With 4 bases removed from V and 5 bases from J, the gap between germline ends came to 14 bases. CDR3 length: 15 residues. CDR3 DNA: TGTGCCAGCAGCTACACCGGGACTCCAAATGAAAAACTGTTTTTT. Its protein is CASSYTGTPNEKLFF.

This clone was seen a handful of times. The chain employs TRBV9 and TRBJ1-2, with no clear D. Germline values: CDR1 SGDLS, CDR2 YYNGEE. Trimming pared 0 bases from V and 7 bases from J, leaving 7 bases between. The CDR3 contains 12 residues. CDR3 bases: TGTGCCAGCAGCGTAGTTCAGTCTGGCTACACCTTC. It yields the protein CASSVVQSGYTF.

The CDR3 reads CASSESGLAGGREQFF. In nucleotides, the CDR3 is TGTGCCAGCAGTGAATCAGGCCTAGCGGGGGGGCGTGAGCAGTTCTTC. The chain links TRBV6-1 to TRBJ2-1, with 12 bases lining up with TRBD2. The V gene's germline CDR1 is MNHNS and CDR2 SASEGT. V trimming: 2 bases; J trimming: 9 bases; junction bases outside the gene matches: 8. This CDR3 region has 16 residues.

This chain joins TRBV5-3 and TRBJ1-1; 8 nucleotides align to TRBD1. TRBV5-3 has ORF status, its function being uncertain. With 0 bases clipped from V and 0 bases from J, the junction kept 7 bases outside the gene matches. This CDR3 region has 17 residues. Here the CDR3 reads CARSLVFGDRMNTEAFF. For the CDR3, the DNA is TGTGCCAGAAGCTTGGTCTTTGGGGACAGGATGAACACTGAAGCTTTCTTT.

In its sample, this clone was seen once. The chain joins TRBV7-2 to TRBJ1-2; 8 nucleotides align to TRBD1. Trimming removed 5 bases from V and 2 bases from J; junction bases left unmatched: 1. There are 13 residues in the CDR3. Germline lookup yields CDR1 SGHTA and CDR2 FQGNSA. The CDR3 reads CASSRTGNYGYTF. CDR3 nucleotide sequence: TGTGCCAGCAGCCGGACAGGGAACTATGGCTACACCTTC.

The chain links TRBV10-1 to TRBJ2-4, with TRBD1 matching over 10 bases. The CDR3 totals 14 residues. The trim removed 5 bases at V and 5 bases at J, leaving 3 bases unmatched. Germline CDR1 and CDR2: WNHNN and SYGVQD (reference sequence). The CDR3 loop is CASSRGQGQNIQYF. The CDR3 DNA sequence: TGCGCCAGCAGTCGGGGACAGGGGCAAAACATTCAGTACTTC.

The rearrangement joins TRBV28 to TRBJ2-7, with 11 bases lining up with TRBD1. Germline CDR1 and CDR2: MDHEN and SYDVKM. The CDR3 spans 14 residues. V was pared by 4 bases and J by 3 bases, with 2 bases of the junction left unmatched. CDR3 protein: CASSSGTGGYEQYF. The CDR3 DNA reads as TGTGCCAGCAGTTCCGGGACAGGGGGCTACGAGCAGTACTTC.

The chain carries TRBV7-2 and TRBJ2-5; unclear D gene. The germline V gene has CDR1 SGHTA and CDR2 FQGNSA. Trimming took 5 bases from V and 2 from J, leaving 9 bases between them. The CDR3 length is 13 residues. The chain's CDR3 is CASSPRLQETQYF. Here the CDR3 DNA reads TGTGCCAGCAGCCCGAGACTGCAAGAGACCCAGTACTTC.